The 18 T cell receptor beta chains listed next were all sequenced from one sample in a study of blood T cell repertoires in COVID-19. The method was immunoSEQ multiplex PCR; TCRdb's version includes in-frame clones alone and lacks a portion of them. The sample lists roughly 50,000 clones, roughly four fifths occurring once. The sequenced sample was peripheral blood. All receptors come from a man between 40 and 49 years old with acute or convalescent COVID-19.

V gene TRBV3-1 (or the pseudogene TRBV3-2) combines with J gene TRBJ1-6; tentative D call: TRBD1 (5 bases). The CDR3 extends over 12 amino acids. Germline V lookup: CDR1 LGHDT, CDR2 YNNKEL (reference sequence). Between the trimmed V and J ends, which lost 0 bases and 14 bases, there was a span of 8 bases. CDR3 protein: CASSQEGGSLHF. The CDR3 DNA reads TGTGCCAGCAGCCAAGAGGGGGGATCCCTCCACTTT.

This rearrangement joins TRBV5-1 to TRBJ2-1, with D possibly matching TRBD2 (10 bases). V lost 6 bases and J 13 bases, leaving 32 bases between the germline ends. Germline CDR1 SGHRS, CDR2 YFSETQ. This CDR3 is built from 17 residues. Here the CDR3 reads CASTRFSGTGLAGEQFF. In DNA, the CDR3 is TGCGCCAGCACAAGGTTCTCCGGGACAGGGCTAGCGGGGGAACAGTTCTTC.

The chain employs TRBV5-4 and TRBJ2-3, with 13 positions matching TRBD2. The V and J ends lost 3 bases and 3 bases, in that order; junction bases with no gene match: 7. The CDR3 is made up of 17 amino acids. Per germline, CDR1 SGHNT and CDR2 YYREEE (reference sequence). In DNA form, the CDR3 reads TGTGCCAGCAGCTCGGGTGGACTAGCGGGGGCAACAGATACGCAGTATTTT. The encoded protein is CASSSGGLAGATDTQYF.

This chain connects TRBV6-5 to TRBJ1-2, with D possibly matching TRBD1 (5 bases). V lost 10 bases and J lost 4, with 16 bases in between. The CDR3 has 13 amino acids. The germline V gene has CDR1 MNHEY and CDR2 SVGAGI. The CDR3, as DNA: TGTGCCACCCGGGGTCGGGGACTCTATGGCTACACCTTC. This translates into CATRGRGLYGYTF.

This chain links TRBV19 with TRBJ1-2; 9 bases map to TRBD1. The CDR3 consists of 16 residues. After removal of 1 base from V and 4 bases from J, the junction contained 7 bases not matched to a gene. Germline CDR1 LNHDA, CDR2 SQIVND (reference sequence). Written as DNA, the CDR3 is TGTGCCAGTAGTATAGGTGGACAGGGGCGCATCTATGGCTACACCTTC. Translated, it gives CASSIGGQGRIYGYTF. The variable domain in full, with the rest retrieved from reference TRBV19 and TRBJ1-2, is DGGITQSPKYLFRKEGQNVTLSCEQNLNHDAMYWYRQDPGQGLRLIYYSQIVNDFQKGDIAEGYSVSREKKESFPLTVTSAQKNPTAFYLCASSIGGQGRIYGYTFGSGTRLTVV.

The chain carries TRBV4-1 and TRBJ1-5, with TRBD1 matching over 9 bases. There are 14 residues in the CDR3. Germline-derived CDR1 and CDR2 are MGHRA and YSYEKL. The V segment lost 3 bases and the J segment 6 bases; nucleotides outside the gene matches: 3. The CDR3 is CASSQGQGGQPQHF. Here the CDR3 DNA reads TGCGCCAGCAGCCAGGGACAGGGTGGTCAGCCCCAGCATTTT.

The chain uses TRBV9 and TRBJ1-3; D is possibly TRBD1 (5 bases). The CDR3 runs 16 residues. V dropped 3 bases and J dropped 0 bases, with 13 bases sitting between them. CDR1 SGDLS and CDR2 YYNGEE come from the germline V gene. CDR3 nucleotides: TGTGCCAGCAGCGAGCGACAGCTACGCTCTGGAAACACCATATATTTT. Its translation is CASSERQLRSGNTIYF.

V is TRBV4-2 and J is TRBJ2-1; 8 nucleotides line up with TRBD1. The junction had 8 bases not matched to a gene; V was cut back by 6 bases and J by 7 bases. Germline lookup yields CDR1 LGHNA and CDR2 YNFKEQ. There are 14 residues in the CDR3. The CDR3 region is CASSDRGVFNEQFF. CDR3 DNA: TGTGCCAGCAGTGACAGGGGTGTGTTTAATGAGCAGTTCTTC.

The chain is built from TRBV19 and TRBJ1-2; 7 bases fit TRBD1. This CDR3 region has 13 residues. Germline trimming cut 9 bases from V and 4 bases from J; bases unmatched to any gene: 8. Germline lookup yields CDR1 LNHDA and CDR2 SQIVND (reference sequence). The CDR3 loop reads CASHRGEGYGYTF. CDR3 DNA: TGTGCCAGCCACAGGGGAGAGGGCTATGGCTACACCTTC.

This chain joins TRBV2 and TRBJ1-1; D perhaps matches TRBD1 (5 bases). The germline gives CDR1 SNHLY, CDR2 FYNNEI. Trimming took off 6 bases at V and 5 bases at J, with 16 bases between the two ends. The length of the CDR3 is 14 residues. CDR3 sequence reads: CASSGGPRKTEAFF. DNA for the CDR3: TGTGCCAGCAGCGGGGGACCTCGAAAAACTGAAGCTTTCTTT.

This rearrangement joins TRBV6-5 to TRBJ1-4, with unresolved D. V was cut by 6 bases and J by 7 bases, with 18 bases left in between. CDR3 length: 15 residues. CDR1 and CDR2 (germline): MNHEY, SVGAGI. The CDR3 DNA follows: TGTGCCAGCAGGCCCAGGCCCCTCGAGGGTGAAAAACTGTTTTTT. Encoded protein: CASRPRPLEGEKLFF.

The chain joins TRBV6-5 to TRBJ1-1; TRBD1 agrees at 9 bases. Trimming took 5 bases from V and 4 from J; bases not matched to a gene: 2. In germline, CDR1 is MNHEY, CDR2 SVGAGI. This CDR3 region has 13 residues. The CDR3 DNA is TGTGCCAGCAGTCTGGACAGGGGCACTGAAGCTTTCTTT. Its protein is CASSLDRGTEAFF.

V gene TRBV10-3 combines with J gene TRBJ2-2; D is perhaps TRBD1 (6 bases). Trimming removed 6 bases from V and 1 base from J, with 9 bases in between. The CDR3 sequence is 14 residues long. Germline CDR1 ENHRY, CDR2 SYGVKD. The CDR3 is CAIRPGQNTGELFF. The CDR3 DNA reads TGTGCCATCAGACCGGGACAGAACACCGGGGAGCTGTTTTTT.

Only one count was recorded for this clone. Within the sample, other DNA sequences also encode this same CDR3. The rearrangement joins TRBV6-5 to TRBJ1-1, with a possible D match to TRBD1 (5 bases). This CDR3 spans 11 amino acids. The germline gives CDR1 MNHEY, CDR2 SVGAGI. Deletions cut 5 bases from V and 5 bases from J, with 6 bases between. DNA for the CDR3: TGTGCCAGCAGTCGGGGGACTGAAGCTTTCTTT. Amino acids: CASSRGTEAFF.

The chain combines TRBV7-8 with TRBJ1-2; no clear D gene. V lost 7 bases and J 8 bases, leaving 17 bases between the germline ends. CDR3 size: 13 residues. Germline lookup yields CDR1 SGHVS and CDR2 FQNEAQ. The CDR3 DNA is TGTGCCAGCACCCGATTTAAACAGCCGGGCTACACCTTC. Protein product: CASTRFKQPGYTF.

The rearrangement uses TRBV29-1 and TRBJ2-3; 7 bases are shared with TRBD2. This CDR3 has 15 residues. CDR1 is SQVTM and CDR2 is ANQGSEA in the germline V gene. Trimming at V came to 2 bases and at J to 6 bases, leaving 11 bases not matched to a gene. CDR3: CSVETAPGEGDTQYF. CDR3 in DNA: TGCAGCGTTGAAACCGCGCCCGGGGAGGGGGATACGCAGTATTTT.

V is TRBV28 and J is TRBJ1-6; D is unclear. Germline V lookup: CDR1 MDHEN, CDR2 SYDVKM. V gave up 10 bases and J gave up 5 bases, with 15 bases separating them. CDR3 length equals 14 residues. CDR3 coding DNA: TGTGCCACCCAAGCCCTGGGAGATAATTCACCCCTCCACTTT. Translating gives CATQALGDNSPLHF.

J is TRBJ1-1 and V is TRBV6-5; no clear D. V shed 6 bases and J shed 0 bases, with 8 bases lying between them. Germline-derived CDR1 and CDR2 are MNHEY and SVGAGI. There are 13 residues in the CDR3. In DNA form, the CDR3 reads TGTGCCAGCAGGGGAGACATGAACACTGAAGCTTTCTTT. Its protein product is CASRGDMNTEAFF.